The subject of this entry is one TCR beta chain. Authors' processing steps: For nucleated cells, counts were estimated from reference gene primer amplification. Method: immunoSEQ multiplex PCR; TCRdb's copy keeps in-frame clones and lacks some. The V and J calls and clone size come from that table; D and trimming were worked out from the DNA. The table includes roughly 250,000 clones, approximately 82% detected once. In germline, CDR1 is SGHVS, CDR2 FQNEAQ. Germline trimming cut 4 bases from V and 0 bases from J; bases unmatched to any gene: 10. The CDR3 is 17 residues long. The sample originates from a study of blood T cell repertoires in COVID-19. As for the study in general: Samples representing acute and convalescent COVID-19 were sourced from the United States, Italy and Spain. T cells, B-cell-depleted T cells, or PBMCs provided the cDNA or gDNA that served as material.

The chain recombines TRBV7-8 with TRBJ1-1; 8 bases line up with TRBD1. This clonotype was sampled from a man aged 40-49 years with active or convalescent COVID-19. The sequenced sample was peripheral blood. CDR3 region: CASSSAYGTGVNTEAFF. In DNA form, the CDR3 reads TGTGCCAGCAGCTCGGCATACGGGACAGGAGTGAACACTGAAGCTTTCTTT.